This TCR beta chain came from a study of shared clonotypes between healthy human individuals. Using immunoSEQ multiplex PCR, the repertoire was profiled, and TCRdb retains in-frame clones only, with some absent. Counted here are about 2.4 million clones, roughly 93% occurring once; the ten biggest clones make up about 0.39%. This clone came up once. Germline V gives CDR1 MNHNY, CDR2 SVGAGI (reference sequence). The CDR3 length is 13 residues. Trimming cost V 7 bases and J 2 bases, with 10 bases left between them. The sample comprised naive CD4+ T cells from PBMCs. The sample's subset: CD45RA+ positively selected. The source is a man in his late teens or twenties in good health. Some clones in this sample may be carry-over from other donors' samples. The chain has TRBV6-6 and TRBJ2-3, with a possible D match to TRBD2 (5 bases). CDR3 sequence (DNA): TGTGCCAGCACTTTGCGGGTCACAGATACGCAGTATTTT. Its translation is CASTLRVTDTQYF.